These 23 T cell receptor beta chains originate from one sample sequenced in a study of blood T cell repertoires in COVID-19. The table came from immunoSEQ multiplex PCR; TCRdb's copy has only in-frame clones and leaves some out. Of about 250,000 clones listed, about nine tenths are singletons. The source material was PBMCs or T cells enriched from blood (not recorded which). The origin of the receptors is a man between 40 and 49 years old who had recovered from COVID-19.

V gene TRBV28 combines with J gene TRBJ1-2; TRBD1 matches 7 bases. Germline V CDR1 and CDR2: MDHEN, SYDVKM. This CDR3 is 12 amino acids long. The V and J ends lost 6 bases and 4 bases, in that order; junction bases with no gene match: 2. The CDR3 sequence: CASRTGSYGYTF. Here the CDR3 DNA reads TGTGCCAGCAGGACAGGGTCCTATGGCTACACCTTC.

On this clone itself: This sample also contains other DNA sequences that code for the same CDR3. CDR3 in amino acids: CASSLLTGELFF. CDR3 sequence (DNA): TGTGCCAGCAGTTTACTCACCGGGGAGCTGTTTTTT. This chain uses TRBV12-3 or TRBV12-4 with TRBJ2-2, with unresolved D. The CDR3 length is 12 residues. Trimming took off 2 bases at V and 4 bases at J, with 2 bases between the two ends.

The chain joins TRBV5-5 to TRBJ1-1, with D unclear. This CDR3 has 14 residues. V lost 2 bases, J lost 1 base, and 9 bases lay in between. CDR1 SGHKS and CDR2 YYEKEE come from the germline V gene (reference sequence). In nucleotides, the CDR3 is TGTGCCAGCAGCTTTTACAGTGAGAACACTGAAGCTTTCTTT. This translates into CASSFYSENTEAFF.

The chain joins TRBV20-1 to TRBJ2-1; 8 bases are a match to TRBD2. The CDR3 spans 10 residues. After removal of 5 bases from V and 13 bases from J, the junction contained 4 bases not matched to a gene. Germline loops: CDR1 DFQATT, CDR2 SNEGSKA (reference sequence). The CDR3 DNA sequence: TGCAGTGCTGGGCTAGCGGGTCAGTTCTTC. This codes for CSAGLAGQFF.

This chain links TRBV4-2 with TRBJ2-2, with 12 bases identical to TRBD2. V dropped 4 bases and J dropped 5; count of bases not matched to a gene: 5. Germline CDR1 is LGHNA and CDR2 is YNFKEQ. The CDR3 loop spans 16 amino acids. The CDR3 loop is CASSRRLAGATGELFF. As DNA, the CDR3 is TGTGCCAGCAGCCGCAGACTAGCGGGGGCGACCGGGGAGCTGTTTTTT.

This clone has only one observation. The chain carries TRBV7-9 and TRBJ2-1; the D gene is possibly TRBD2 (5 bases). Trimming took off 2 bases at V and 7 bases at J, with 12 bases between the two ends. CDR3 length: 14 amino acids. Germline CDR1 reads SEHNR; CDR2 reads FQNEAQ (reference sequence). The CDR3 is CASSLQDSGNEQFF. Here the CDR3 DNA reads TGTGCCAGCAGCTTACAGGACTCCGGGAATGAGCAGTTCTTC.

The rearrangement joins TRBV5-1 to TRBJ2-1; D gene uncertain. With 2 bases removed from V and 9 bases from J, the gap between germline ends came to 6 bases. Looked up from germline, CDR1 is SGHRS and CDR2 is YFSETQ. The CDR3 spans 11 residues. The CDR3 sequence is CASSFSSEQFF. The CDR3 bases are TGCGCCAGCAGCTTCTCCAGTGAGCAGTTCTTC.

J is TRBJ1-1 and V is TRBV19; possible D gene TRBD1, 5 bases. The V gene's germline CDR1 is LNHDA and CDR2 SQIVND (reference sequence). V lost 2 bases, J lost 1 base, and 11 bases lay in between. This CDR3 has 15 residues. The CDR3: CASSIWGVENTEAFF. In nucleotides, the CDR3 is TGTGCCAGTAGTATATGGGGCGTCGAGAACACTGAAGCTTTCTTT. Using reference TRBV19 and TRBJ1-1 for the parts outside the CDR3, the full variable domain is DGGITQSPKYLFRKEGQNVTLSCEQNLNHDAMYWYRQDPGQGLRLIYYSQIVNDFQKGDIAEGYSVSREKKESFPLTVTSAQKNPTAFYLCASSIWGVENTEAFFGQGTRLTVV.

This rearrangement joins TRBV12-3 or TRBV12-4 to TRBJ2-7; 10 nucleotides agree with TRBD1. CDR3 size: 13 residues. Trimming took 3 bases from V and 6 from J; bases not matched to a gene: 2. The CDR3 DNA sequence: TGTGCCAGCAGTTTTAGGACAGGGGGCGAGCAGTACTTC. It yields the protein CASSFRTGGEQYF.

This chain connects TRBV2 to TRBJ2-7; TRBD1 agrees at 8 bases. Germline CDR1 is SNHLY and CDR2 is FYNNEI. This CDR3 region has 13 residues. Losses at the gene ends were 3 bases for V and 4 bases for J; bases not matched to a gene: 2. CDR3: CASSDDRGYEQYF. The DNA of the CDR3 is TGTGCCAGCAGTGACGACAGGGGATACGAGCAGTACTTC.

In DNA form, the CDR3 reads TGTGCCAGCAGTCGGACAGCTAATGAAAAACTGTTTTTT. It encodes CASSRTANEKLFF. The rearrangement uses TRBV28 and TRBJ1-4; tentative D call: TRBD1 (6 bases). The CDR3 is 13 amino acids. Trimming took off 5 bases at V and 3 bases at J, with 7 bases between the two ends. Germline CDR1 MDHEN, CDR2 SYDVKM. Filled out from reference TRBV28 and TRBJ1-4, the complete variable domain reads DVKVTQSSRYLVKRTGEKVFLECVQDMDHENMFWYRQDPGLGLRLIYFSYDVKMKEKGDIPEGYSVSREKKERFSLILESASTNQTSMYLCASSRTANEKLFFGSGTQLSVL.

This clone came up a few times. This chain connects TRBV7-9 to TRBJ1-5, with D perhaps TRBD1 (6 bases). The CDR3 has 12 residues. Germline V gene sequence: CDR1 SEHNR, CDR2 FQNEAQ (reference sequence). V was trimmed by 2 bases and J by 7 bases, leaving 6 bases between them. The CDR3 loop reads CASSLQGQPQHF. CDR3 coding DNA: TGTGCCAGCAGCTTACAGGGGCAGCCCCAGCATTTT.

The chain links TRBV6-5 to TRBJ1-2; D possibly corresponds to TRBD1 (6 bases). The CDR3 covers 14 residues. Trimming left V 6 bases short and J 7 bases short, with 18 bases between. CDR1 and CDR2 (germline): MNHEY, SVGAGI. This CDR3 reads CASSRLGGASGYTF. As DNA, the CDR3 is TGTGCCAGCAGCCGATTAGGGGGGGCGAGTGGCTACACCTTC.

This rearrangement joins TRBV28 to TRBJ1-2, with 8 positions matching TRBD1. Germline values: CDR1 MDHEN, CDR2 SYDVKM. The CDR3 consists of 14 residues. V dropped 3 bases and J dropped 4; count of bases not matched to a gene: 4. The CDR3, as DNA: TGTGCCAGCAGTTTTGGACAGGGAGTCTATGGCTACACCTTC. It codes for CASSFGQGVYGYTF.

J is TRBJ1-3 and V is TRBV20-1; the match to TRBD1 covers 9 bases. Germline V gene data show CDR1 as DFQATT and CDR2 as SNEGSKA (reference sequence). V lost 3 bases to trimming and J lost 8 bases; unmatched junction nucleotides: 5. The CDR3 contains 13 residues. The CDR3 loop is CSASYRGRDTIYF. CDR3 DNA sequence: TGCAGTGCTAGTTACAGGGGGCGCGACACCATATATTTT.

The chain couples TRBV5-1 to TRBJ2-1, with 16 bases lining up with TRBD2. The CDR3 extends over 18 amino acids. Germline V gives CDR1 SGHRS, CDR2 YFSETQ. V lost 0 bases to trimming and J lost 5 bases; unmatched junction nucleotides: 5. The CDR3 loop is CASSLEGLAGGPHNEQFF. CDR3 DNA sequence: TGCGCCAGCAGCTTGGAGGGACTAGCGGGAGGGCCCCACAATGAGCAGTTCTTC.

The V and J genes are TRBV11-3 and TRBJ2-5; weak D call: TRBD2 (6 bases). This CDR3 region has 15 residues. In germline, CDR1 is SGHNT, CDR2 YENEEA. Trimming took 5 bases from V and 0 from J, leaving 13 bases between them. The CDR3 protein is CASSPGAGYQETQYF. DNA of the CDR3: TGTGCCAGCAGCCCCGGGGCGGGGTACCAAGAGACCCAGTACTTC.

The chain uses TRBV18 and TRBJ1-5, with D perhaps TRBD1 (5 bases). Germline lookup yields CDR1 KGHSH and CDR2 LQKENI. V lost 8 bases and J 5 bases, leaving 13 bases between the germline ends. There are 13 residues in the CDR3. CDR3 sequence (DNA): TGTGCCAGCGCAACCGAAGGGGATCAGCCCCAGCATTTT. This gives the protein CASATEGDQPQHF.

This sequence joins TRBV7-2 and TRBJ2-7; D might be TRBD2 (6 bases). Germline V lookup: CDR1 SGHTA, CDR2 FQGNSA. The CDR3 has 14 amino acids. V lost 4 bases, J lost 0 bases, and 10 bases lay in between. Here the CDR3 DNA reads TGTGCCAGCAGCTCCGAGACTAGCTCCTACGAGCAGTACTTC. Translation gives CASSSETSSYEQYF.

CDR3 sequence: CSGGDRVTGELFF. The CDR3 bases are TGCAGCGGGGGGGACAGGGTCACCGGGGAGCTGTTTTTT. The rearrangement uses TRBV29-1 and TRBJ2-2; 9 nucleotides match TRBD1. V trimming: 7 bases; J trimming: 4 bases; junction bases outside the gene matches: 4. Germline CDR1 reads SQVTM; CDR2 reads ANQGSEA. The length of the CDR3 is 13 residues.

The chain combines TRBV21-1 with TRBJ1-1; the DNA was not compared with TRBD1, the D call given in the table. TRBV21-1 is a known pseudogene. The CDR3 totals 15 residues. The CDR3 reads CASSNPDRWNTEAFF. DNA for the CDR3: TGTGCCAGCAGCAACCCGGACAGGTGGAACACTGAAGCTTTCTTT.

This clone was detected only once. V usage is TRBV27 and J usage is TRBJ1-1; D may be TRBD1 (5 bases). V lost 5 bases to trimming and J lost 5 bases, with 24 bases between them. The CDR3 consists of 17 residues. Germline V gives CDR1 MNHEY, CDR2 SMNVEV (reference sequence). CDR3 region: CASSETVVRGGKTEAFF. The CDR3 DNA reads as TGTGCCAGCAGTGAGACGGTGGTCCGGGGGGGAAAAACTGAAGCTTTCTTT.

The table lists this clone with a count of one. The rearrangement uses TRBV6-4 and TRBJ2-1; 8 bases fit TRBD2. The CDR3 is 17 residues long. Germline CDR1 is MRHNA and CDR2 is SNTAGT. V dropped 2 bases and J dropped 8; count of bases not matched to a gene: 14. The CDR3 DNA follows: TGTGCCAGCAGTGACCACCACGGGTCGGGAGGGCCCGATGAGCAGTTCTTC. Translation: CASSDHHGSGGPDEQFF.